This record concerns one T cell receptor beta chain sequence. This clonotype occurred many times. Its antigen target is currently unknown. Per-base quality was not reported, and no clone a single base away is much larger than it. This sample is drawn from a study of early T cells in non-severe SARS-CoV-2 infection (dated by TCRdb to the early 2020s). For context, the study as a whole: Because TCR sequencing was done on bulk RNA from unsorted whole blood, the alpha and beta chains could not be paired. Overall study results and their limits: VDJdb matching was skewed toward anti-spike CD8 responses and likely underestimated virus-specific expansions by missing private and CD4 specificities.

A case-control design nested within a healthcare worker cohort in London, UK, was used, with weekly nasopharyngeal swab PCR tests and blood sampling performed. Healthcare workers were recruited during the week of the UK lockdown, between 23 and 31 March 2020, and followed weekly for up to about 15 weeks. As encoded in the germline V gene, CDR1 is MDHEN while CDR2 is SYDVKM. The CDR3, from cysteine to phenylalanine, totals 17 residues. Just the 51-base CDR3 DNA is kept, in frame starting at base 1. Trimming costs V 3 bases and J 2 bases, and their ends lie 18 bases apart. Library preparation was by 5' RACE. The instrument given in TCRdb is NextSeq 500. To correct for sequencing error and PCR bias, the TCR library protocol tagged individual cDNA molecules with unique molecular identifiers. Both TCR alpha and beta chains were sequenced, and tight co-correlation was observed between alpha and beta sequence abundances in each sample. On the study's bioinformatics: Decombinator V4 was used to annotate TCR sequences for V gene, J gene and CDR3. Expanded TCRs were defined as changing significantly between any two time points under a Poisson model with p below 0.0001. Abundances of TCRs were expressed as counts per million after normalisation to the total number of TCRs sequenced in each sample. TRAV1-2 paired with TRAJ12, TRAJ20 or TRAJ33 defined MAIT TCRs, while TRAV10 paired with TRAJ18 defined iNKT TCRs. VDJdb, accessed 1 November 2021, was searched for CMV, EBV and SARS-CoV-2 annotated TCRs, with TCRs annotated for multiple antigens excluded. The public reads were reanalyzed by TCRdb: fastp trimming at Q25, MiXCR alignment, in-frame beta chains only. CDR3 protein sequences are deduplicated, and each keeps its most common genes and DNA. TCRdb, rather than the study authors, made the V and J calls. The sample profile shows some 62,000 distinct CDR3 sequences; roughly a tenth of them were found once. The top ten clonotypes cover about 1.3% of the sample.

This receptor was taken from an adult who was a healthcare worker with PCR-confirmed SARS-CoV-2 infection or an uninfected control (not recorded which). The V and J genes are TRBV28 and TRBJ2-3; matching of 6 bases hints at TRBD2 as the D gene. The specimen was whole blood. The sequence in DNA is TGTGCCAGCAGTTTGCGTACACGCGGGATAAACACAGATACGCAGTATTTT. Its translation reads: CASSLRTRGINTDTQYF.